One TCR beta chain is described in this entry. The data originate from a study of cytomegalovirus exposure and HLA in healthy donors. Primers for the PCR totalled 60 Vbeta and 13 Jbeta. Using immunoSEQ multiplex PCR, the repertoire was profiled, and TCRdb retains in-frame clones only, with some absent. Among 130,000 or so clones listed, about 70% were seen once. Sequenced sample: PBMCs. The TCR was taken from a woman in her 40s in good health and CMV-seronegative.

The CDR3 DNA sequence: TGTGCCAGCAGCCGACAGGGGTCGGGTGGCTACACCTTC. Residues: CASSRQGSGGYTF. V gene TRBV7-2 combines with J gene TRBJ1-2; 8 bases agree with TRBD1. V trimming: 5 bases; J trimming: 7 bases; junction bases outside the gene matches: 6. The CDR3 is 13 residues long. Germline assignment: CDR1 SGHTA and CDR2 FQGNSA.